This T cell receptor (beta chain) was retrieved from a study of T cells in Graves' hyperthyroidism and ophthalmopathy. TCR beta CDR3 sequences were amplified from RNA transcripts. A first-round RT-PCR of the TCR CDR3 used the HTBI primer set. TCRdb re-derived calls from the multiplex PCR reads in MiXCR, one entry per CDR3 protein. Here the sample spans roughly 840,000 distinct CDR3 sequences, 35% to 40% being singletons. CDR3 length equals 15 residues. The V gene lost 0 bases and the J gene lost 9 bases, with 12 bases spanning the gap. The germline V gene has CDR1 LNHNV and CDR2 YYDKDF (reference sequence). This clonotype was detected ten times or more.

This clonotype was obtained from a man younger than 35 with Graves' hyperthyroidism. The chain carries TRBV15 and TRBJ1-6; TRBD1 is a possible D gene (5 bases). Sequenced sample: blood. CDR3 amino acids: CATSREAGSRSPLHF. The CDR3 DNA sequence: TGTGCCACCAGCAGAGAGGCAGGGTCTCGTTCACCCCTCCACTTT. The variable domain in full, completed from reference TRBV15 and TRBJ1-6, reads DAMVIQNPRYQVTQFGKPVTLSCSQTLNHNVMYWYQQKSSQAPKLLFHYYDKDFNNEADTPDNFQSRRPNTSFCFLDIRSPGLGDTAMYLCATSREAGSRSPLHFGNGTRLTVT.